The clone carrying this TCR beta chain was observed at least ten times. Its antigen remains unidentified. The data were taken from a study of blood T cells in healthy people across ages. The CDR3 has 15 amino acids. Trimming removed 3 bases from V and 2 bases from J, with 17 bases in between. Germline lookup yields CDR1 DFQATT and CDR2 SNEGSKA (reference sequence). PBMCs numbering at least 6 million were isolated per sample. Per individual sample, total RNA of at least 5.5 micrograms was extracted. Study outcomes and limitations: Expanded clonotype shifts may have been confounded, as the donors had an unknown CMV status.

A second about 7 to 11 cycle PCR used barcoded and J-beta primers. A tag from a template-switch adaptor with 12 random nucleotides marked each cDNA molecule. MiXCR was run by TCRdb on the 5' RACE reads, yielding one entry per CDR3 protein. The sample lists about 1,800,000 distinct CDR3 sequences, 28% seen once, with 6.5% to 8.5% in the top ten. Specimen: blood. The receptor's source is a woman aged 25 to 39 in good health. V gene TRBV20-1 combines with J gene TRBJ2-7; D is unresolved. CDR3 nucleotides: TGCAGTGCTAGTCCCCCCAGGCGGCCCCCCTACGAGCAGTACTTC. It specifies CSASPPRRPPYEQYF.